The following is a T cell receptor beta chain sequence with its context. What it binds is not known. The source of the sample is a study of CD8 T cells in Susac syndrome. Findings and caveats of the study: By the study's own acknowledgment, its TCR sequencing and HLA analysis included relatively few individuals.

Germline V gene data show CDR1 as SGHDN and CDR2 as FVKESK. V lost 3 bases and J 0 bases, leaving 16 bases between the germline ends. The CDR3 totals 17 residues. The authors reverse transcribed 0.5 to 1 ug RNA with random hexamers. TCRdb redid the calling of the immunoSEQ multiplex PCR reads with MiXCR, one entry per CDR3 protein. The table records 400,000 to 550,000 distinct CDR3 sequences, more than 70% of them present only once. The chain uses TRBV14 and TRBJ2-3; D possibly corresponds to TRBD2 (5 bases). The TCR comes from a human donor with multiple sclerosis. Sample: CD8+ T cells from PBMCs. CDR3 sequence: CASSHWLSGTSTDTQYF. CDR3 nucleotides: TGTGCCAGCAGCCACTGGCTAAGCGGAACTAGCACAGATACGCAGTATTTT.